The TCR beta chain described here comes from a study of Tregs in tolerant kidney transplant recipients. Unstimulated Tregs (CD4+CD25+CD127-) and CD4+CD25- non-Tregs were sorted from PBMCs. Study outcomes and limitations: Biological reproducibility was not directly addressed in this study. Expanding Tregs on activated donor B cells appeared to best identify donor-specific TCRbeta clones.

The CDR3 length is 13 residues. V was trimmed by 6 bases and J by 2 bases, leaving 10 bases between them. Germline V gene lookup returns CDR1 KGHSH and CDR2 LQKENI. A remark on this clone: The antigen remains unidentified. The CDR3 goes on 3 residues after the read ends, and that part is filled in from the germline J gene.

Here immunoSEQ multiplex PCR was the method, and the copy in TCRdb shows in-frame clones only, minus some. The sample is made up of approximately 49,000 clones, and the top ten hold around 0.88% of it. This sequence was found in a human donor who received a combined kidney and bone marrow transplant. The chain is built from TRBV18 and TRBJ2-5, with D unresolved. The sample in question was CD4+ T cells from blood, obtained before the transplant. Partial CDR3 DNA: TGTGCCAGCTCTCTAGGTCCACAAGAGACC. This gives the protein CASSLGPQET. The whole CDR3 protein is CASSLGPQETQYF. The whole variable domain, remainder taken from reference TRBV18 and TRBJ2-5, is NAGVMQNPRHLVRRRGQEARLRCSPMKGHSHVYWYRQLPEEGLKFMVYLQKENIIDESGMPKERFSAEFPKEGPSILRIQQVVRGDSAAYFCASSLGPQETQYFGPGTRLLVL.